Below are 20 T cell receptor beta chains sequenced from a single sample in a study of T cell responses to AZD1222 COVID-19 vaccine (dated by TCRdb to the early 2020s). Libraries were prepared through the immunoSEQ multiplex PCR assay. Held by TCRdb, this immuneACCESS table contains in-frame sequences only and omits some clones. Under half of the omission traces to an unresolved V gene where checked; the cause of the rest is unknown. The sample contains 130,000 or so clones, roughly nine tenths of them found a single time. Under 2% of the sample rests with the top ten. What this sample's time point label stands for: baseline before first vaccination. The sample was peripheral blood, taken on day 0 of AZD1222 vaccination. The receptors come from an adult in good health.

This clone was detected once. The chain couples TRBV4-1 to TRBJ1-1; no clear D. This CDR3 region has 15 residues. Germline-derived CDR1 and CDR2 are MGHRA and YSYEKL. V lost 1 base to trimming and J lost 1 base, with 10 bases between them. CDR3 coding DNA: TGCGCCAGCAGCCAAGTAGGTGGCGGGAACACTGAAGCTTTCTTT. Translating it yields CASSQVGGGNTEAFF.

The J gene is TRBJ2-7, the V gene TRBV15, with 12 bases fitting TRBD1. V shed 5 bases, J shed 0 bases, and the junction held 14 bases outside the gene matches. This CDR3 comprises 19 residues. Looked up from germline, CDR1 is LNHNV and CDR2 is YYDKDF (reference sequence). The CDR3 spells CATSGGRDRGLKGSYEQYF. CDR3 sequence (DNA): TGTGCCACCAGCGGGGGTCGGGACAGGGGGCTTAAAGGCTCCTACGAGCAGTACTTC.

The rearrangement links TRBV4-1 to TRBJ2-1; D is perhaps TRBD2 (5 bases). V lost 1 base, J lost 0 bases, and 22 bases lay in between. The CDR3 extends over 20 amino acids. From germline, CDR1 is MGHRA and CDR2 YSYEKL. The CDR3 sequence is CASSQAVVGDISSSYNEQFF. DNA of the CDR3: TGCGCCAGCAGCCAAGCTGTTGTCGGGGATATATCCAGCTCCTACAATGAGCAGTTCTTC.

This chain joins TRBV19 and TRBJ1-2; D is uncertain. The CDR3 sequence is 12 residues long. Per germline, CDR1 LNHDA and CDR2 SQIVND (reference sequence). Trimming stripped 5 bases from V and 5 bases from J, with 9 bases between. CDR3 nucleotide sequence: TGTGCCAGTAGTCCACAGAGTTATGGCTACACCTTC. Protein: CASSPQSYGYTF.

The chain carries TRBV11-2 and TRBJ2-5; D not certain. CDR1 SGHAT and CDR2 FQNNGV come from the germline V gene. The CDR3 covers 16 residues. The ends were cut back, 6 bases at V and 1 base at J, with 18 bases in the middle. CDR3 in DNA: TGTGCCAGCAGTTCAATATTAGGTCAGTCCCAAGAGACCCAGTACTTC. This translates into CASSSILGQSQETQYF. Drawing the rest from reference TRBV11-2 and TRBJ2-5, the complete variable domain is EAGVAQSPRYKIIEKRQSVAFWCNPISGHATLYWYQQILGQGPKLLIQFQNNGVVDDSQLPKDRFSAERLKGVDSTLKIQPAKLEDSAVYLCASSSILGQSQETQYFGPGTRLLVL.

The chain uses TRBV6-6 and TRBJ1-5; D is perhaps TRBD1 (5 bases). V shed 5 bases and J shed 11 bases, with 16 bases lying between them. Germline V lookup: CDR1 MNHNY, CDR2 SVGAGI (reference sequence). The CDR3 is made up of 13 amino acids. The CDR3 region has the DNA TGTGCCAGCAGTCCAGGGTCTCGAACGGCCCAGCATTTT. Its translation is CASSPGSRTAQHF.

This sequence joins TRBV3-1 (or the pseudogene TRBV3-2) and TRBJ2-1; D gene unclear. CDR1 and CDR2 from the germline V gene are LGHDT and YNNKEL (reference sequence). V was trimmed by 2 bases and J by 6 bases, leaving 17 bases between them. The CDR3 is 16 residues long. CDR3 coding DNA: TGTGCCAGCAGCCAACCCTACGCACAAGTAGGCAATGAGCAGTTCTTC. The encoded protein is CASSQPYAQVGNEQFF.

The chain uses TRBV19 and TRBJ1-1; D unclear. V shed 5 bases and J shed 2 bases, with 18 bases lying between them. Per germline, CDR1 LNHDA and CDR2 SQIVND (reference sequence). The CDR3 runs 16 residues. CDR3: CASSVSRVGLNTEAFF. In nucleotides, the CDR3 is TGTGCCAGTAGTGTATCCCGAGTAGGACTAAACACTGAAGCTTTCTTT.

This rearrangement joins TRBV7-2 to TRBJ1-5, with no clear D. Germline V lookup: CDR1 SGHTA, CDR2 FQGNSA. The CDR3 totals 13 residues. V was clipped by 2 bases and J by 4 bases, with 6 bases between them. The CDR3 loop is CASSLRRNQPQHF. The CDR3 nucleotides read TGTGCCAGCAGCTTACGAAGAAATCAGCCCCAGCATTTT.

The chain links TRBV21-1 to TRBJ2-7; TRBD1 is the table's D call and was not checked against the DNA. TRBV21-1 is shown as a pseudogene. There are 13 residues in the CDR3. In DNA form, the CDR3 reads TGTGCCAGCAGCAAATATGGGGGCGGCGAGCAGTACTTC. This translates into CASSKYGGGEQYF.

This clone was seen only once. This chain joins TRBV4-2 and TRBJ2-3; TRBD1 is a possible D gene (6 bases). V was trimmed by 7 bases and J by 4 bases, leaving 18 bases between them. Germline V gene lookup returns CDR1 LGHNA and CDR2 YNFKEQ. This CDR3 is 15 amino acids long. DNA of the CDR3: TGTGCCAGCACCACAGGGAACGGTCAGGCAGATACGCAGTATTTT. This encodes CASTTGNGQADTQYF.

This clone showed up just a few times. The chain recombines TRBV2 with TRBJ1-5, with D hard to call. Per germline, CDR1 SNHLY and CDR2 FYNNEI. CDR3 length: 13 residues. The germline V and J ends were trimmed by 4 bases and 5 bases, with 9 bases remaining between them. As DNA, the CDR3 is TGTGCCAGCAGTGTGACTGTTGATCAGCCCCAGCATTTT. Translated: CASSVTVDQPQHF.

V gene TRBV11-2 combines with J gene TRBJ1-1; D is ambiguous. The CDR3 sequence is 14 residues long. V was clipped by 5 bases and J by 0 bases, with 10 bases between them. Germline values: CDR1 SGHAT, CDR2 FQNNGV. CDR3 amino acids: CASSLGSMNTEAFF. For the CDR3, the DNA is TGTGCCAGCAGCCTGGGATCAATGAACACTGAAGCTTTCTTT.

This clone was counted a few times. This rearrangement joins TRBV5-8 to TRBJ2-7; a possible D gene is TRBD2 (7 bases). Germline V gene lookup returns CDR1 SGHTS and CDR2 YDEGEE. The CDR3 sequence is 13 residues long. The V end was cut by 7 bases, the J end by 5 bases, with 16 bases between. CDR3 DNA: TGTGCCAGCCTGAGGGGGGGGGATGACGAGCAGTACTTC. Translated: CASLRGGDDEQYF.

CDR3 nucleotide sequence: TGTGCCAGCAGCCCAAACGAAGGGGGAAATCAGCCCCAGCATTTT. It translates to CASSPNEGGNQPQHF. V usage is TRBV7-2 and J usage is TRBJ1-5, with D possibly being TRBD1 (6 bases). The CDR3 has 15 residues. Germline CDR1 is SGHTA and CDR2 is FQGNSA. The V end was cut by 5 bases, the J end by 4 bases, with 15 bases between.

The table lists this clone with a count of one. This chain joins TRBV7-2 and TRBJ1-2; D ambiguous. This CDR3 is 13 amino acids long. V lost 3 bases to trimming and J lost 4 bases, with 9 bases between them. Germline CDR1 reads SGHTA; CDR2 reads FQGNSA. CDR3 nucleotide sequence: TGTGCCAGCAGCTTGGATGGAAGCTATGGCTACACCTTC. As protein: CASSLDGSYGYTF. Looking up the rest from reference TRBV7-2 and TRBJ1-2 gives the full variable domain: GAGVSQSPSNKVTEKGKDVELRCDPISGHTALYWYRQSLGQGLEFLIYFQGNSAPDKSGLPSDRFSAERTGGSVSTLTIQRTQQEDSAVYLCASSLDGSYGYTFGSGTRLTVV.

This clone was seen more than once but under ten times. The chain links TRBV19 to TRBJ2-6; tentatively, D is TRBD1 (6 bases). The germline CDR1 and CDR2 sequences are LNHDA and SQIVND (reference sequence). The CDR3 totals 17 residues. The germline V and J ends were trimmed by 4 bases and 1 base, with 14 bases remaining between them. CDR3 protein: CASSTVTGQSGANVLTF. Written as DNA, the CDR3 is TGTGCCAGTAGTACCGTGACAGGCCAATCTGGGGCCAACGTCCTGACTTTC.

This CDR3 is CASSPHPLAANNEQFF. For the CDR3, the DNA is TGTGCCAGCAGCCCCCATCCTCTAGCGGCTAACAATGAGCAGTTCTTC. The chain recombines TRBV9 with TRBJ2-1, with 7 bases aligning to TRBD2. Germline V lookup: CDR1 SGDLS, CDR2 YYNGEE. This CDR3 contains 16 residues. J lost 5 bases, V lost 4 bases, and 12 bases had no gene match.

This clone counts as medium-sized. The chain couples TRBV23-1 to TRBJ2-3; 12 bases are shared with TRBD2. TRBV23-1 falls under the ORF class, with uncertain function. This CDR3 is built from 17 residues. The junction had 9 bases not matched to a gene; V was cut back by 4 bases and J by 4 bases. The CDR3 protein is CASSLTRTSGDPDTQYF. The CDR3 nucleotides read TGCGCCAGCAGTCTCACGAGGACTAGCGGGGATCCAGATACGCAGTATTTT.

The rearrangement joins TRBV18 to TRBJ1-4; no definite D call. The CDR3 length is 11 residues. The ends were cut back, 3 bases at V and 7 bases at J, with 3 bases in the middle. Germline values: CDR1 KGHSH, CDR2 LQKENI. CDR3 nucleotide sequence: TGTGCCAGCTCACCGGGTGAAAAACTGTTTTTT. Translating it yields CASSPGEKLFF. Looking up the rest from reference TRBV18 and TRBJ1-4 gives the full variable domain: NAGVMQNPRHLVRRRGQEARLRCSPMKGHSHVYWYRQLPEEGLKFMVYLQKENIIDESGMPKERFSAEFPKEGPSILRIQQVVRGDSAAYFCASSPGEKLFFGSGTQLSVL.